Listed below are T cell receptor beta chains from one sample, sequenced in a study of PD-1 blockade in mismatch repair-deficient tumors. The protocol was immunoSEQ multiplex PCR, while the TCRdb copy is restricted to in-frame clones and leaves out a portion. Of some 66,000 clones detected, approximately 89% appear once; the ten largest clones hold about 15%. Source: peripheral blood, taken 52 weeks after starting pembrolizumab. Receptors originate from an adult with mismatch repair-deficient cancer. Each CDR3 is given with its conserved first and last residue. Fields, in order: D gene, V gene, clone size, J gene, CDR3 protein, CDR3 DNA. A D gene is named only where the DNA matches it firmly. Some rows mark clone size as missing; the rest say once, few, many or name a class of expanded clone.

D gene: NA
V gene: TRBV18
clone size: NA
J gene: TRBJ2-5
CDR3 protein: CASSLQDQETQYF
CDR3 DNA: TGTGCCAGCTCACTACAGGACCAAGAGACCCAGTACTTC

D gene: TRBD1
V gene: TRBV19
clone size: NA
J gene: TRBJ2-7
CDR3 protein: CASSLGTGTREQYF
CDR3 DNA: TGTGCCAGTTCACTCGGGACAGGGACTCGCGAGCAGTACTTC

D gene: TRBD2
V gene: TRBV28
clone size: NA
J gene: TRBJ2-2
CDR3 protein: CASSELAGGTGELFF
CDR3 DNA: TGTGCCAGCAGTGAACTAGCGGGAGGCACCGGGGAGCTGTTTTTT

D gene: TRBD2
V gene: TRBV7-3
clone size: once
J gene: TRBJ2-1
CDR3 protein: CASSLTSGSNEQFF
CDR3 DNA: TGTGCCAGCAGCTTGACTAGCGGGAGTAATGAGCAGTTCTTC

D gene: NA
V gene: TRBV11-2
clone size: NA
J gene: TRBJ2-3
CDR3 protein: CASSLDSSTDTQYF
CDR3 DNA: TGTGCCAGCAGCTTAGACTCTAGCACAGATACGCAGTATTTT

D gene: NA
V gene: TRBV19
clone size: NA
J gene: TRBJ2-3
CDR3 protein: CASSIVTSDTQYF
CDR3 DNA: TGTGCCAGTAGTATAGTAACTTCGGATACGCAGTATTTT

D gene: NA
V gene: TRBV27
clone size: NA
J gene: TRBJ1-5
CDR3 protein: CASSPQVGNQPQHF
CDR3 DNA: TGTGCCAGCAGTCCGCAGGTAGGGAATCAGCCCCAGCATTTT

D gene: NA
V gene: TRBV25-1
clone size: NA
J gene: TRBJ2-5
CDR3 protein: CASSPDNQETQYF
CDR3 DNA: TGTGCCAGCAGCCCGGACAACCAAGAGACCCAGTACTTC

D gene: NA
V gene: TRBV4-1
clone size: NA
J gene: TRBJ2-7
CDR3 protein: CASSQDRGRSYEQYF
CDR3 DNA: TGCGCCAGCAGCCAAGATCGAGGCAGATCCTACGAGCAGTACTTC

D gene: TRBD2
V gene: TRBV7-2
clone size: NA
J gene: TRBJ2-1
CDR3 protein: CASSLGARGSGRARYEQFF
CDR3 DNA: TGTGCCAGCAGCTTAGGGGCCCGTGGTAGCGGGAGGGCCAGGTATGAGCAGTTCTTC

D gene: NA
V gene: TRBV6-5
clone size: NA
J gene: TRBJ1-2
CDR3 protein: CASSGQRANYGYTF
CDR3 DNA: TGTGCCAGCAGTGGACAGAGAGCTAACTATGGCTACACCTTC